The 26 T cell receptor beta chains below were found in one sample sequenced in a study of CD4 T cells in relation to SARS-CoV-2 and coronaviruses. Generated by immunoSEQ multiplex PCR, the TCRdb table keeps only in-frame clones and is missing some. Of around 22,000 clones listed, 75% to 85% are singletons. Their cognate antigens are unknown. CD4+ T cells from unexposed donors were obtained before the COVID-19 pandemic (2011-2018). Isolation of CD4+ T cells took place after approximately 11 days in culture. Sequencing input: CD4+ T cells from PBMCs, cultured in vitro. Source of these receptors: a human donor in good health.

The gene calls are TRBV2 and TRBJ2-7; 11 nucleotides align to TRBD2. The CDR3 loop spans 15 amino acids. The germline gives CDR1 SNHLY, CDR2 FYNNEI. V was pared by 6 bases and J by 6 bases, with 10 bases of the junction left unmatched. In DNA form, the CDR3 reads TGTGCCAGCAGGCCACTAGCGGGAGTCGGTGGCGAGCAGTACTTC. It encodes CASRPLAGVGGEQYF.

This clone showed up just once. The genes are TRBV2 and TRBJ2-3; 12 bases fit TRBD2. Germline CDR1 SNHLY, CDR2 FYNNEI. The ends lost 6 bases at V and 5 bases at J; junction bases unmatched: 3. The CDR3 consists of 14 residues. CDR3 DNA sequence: TGTGCCAGCAGCCCGGGACTAGCGGGAGATACGCAGTATTTT. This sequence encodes CASSPGLAGDTQYF.

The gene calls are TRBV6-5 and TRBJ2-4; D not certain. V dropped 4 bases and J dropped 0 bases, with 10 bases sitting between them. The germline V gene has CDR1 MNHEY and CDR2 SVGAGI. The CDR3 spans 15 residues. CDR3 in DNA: TGTGCCAGCAGTTTGTCTAGAGTAGCCAAAAACATTCAGTACTTC. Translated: CASSLSRVAKNIQYF.

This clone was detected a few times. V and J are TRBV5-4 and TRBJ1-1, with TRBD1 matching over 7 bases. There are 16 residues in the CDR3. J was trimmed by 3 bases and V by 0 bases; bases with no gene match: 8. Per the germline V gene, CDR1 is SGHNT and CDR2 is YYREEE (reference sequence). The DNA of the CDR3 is TGTGCCAGCAGCTTGGGACAGGGAGAGGGGTACACTGAAGCTTTCTTT. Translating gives CASSLGQGEGYTEAFF.

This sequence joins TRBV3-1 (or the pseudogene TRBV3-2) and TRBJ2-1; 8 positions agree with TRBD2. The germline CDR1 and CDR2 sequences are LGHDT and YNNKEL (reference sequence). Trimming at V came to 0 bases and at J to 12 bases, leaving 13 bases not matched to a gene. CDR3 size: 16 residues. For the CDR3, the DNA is TGTGCCAGCAGCCAAGATCTAGTTAGCGGGAAAGTTGGGCAGTTCTTC. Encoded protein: CASSQDLVSGKVGQFF.

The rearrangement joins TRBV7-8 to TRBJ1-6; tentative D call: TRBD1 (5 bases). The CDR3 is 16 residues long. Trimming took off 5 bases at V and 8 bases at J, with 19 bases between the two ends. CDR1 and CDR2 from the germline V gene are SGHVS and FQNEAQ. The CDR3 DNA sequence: TGTGCCAGCAGCGGCAGGGACCCAGGGAGTGATTCACCCCTCCACTTT. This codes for CASSGRDPGSDSPLHF.

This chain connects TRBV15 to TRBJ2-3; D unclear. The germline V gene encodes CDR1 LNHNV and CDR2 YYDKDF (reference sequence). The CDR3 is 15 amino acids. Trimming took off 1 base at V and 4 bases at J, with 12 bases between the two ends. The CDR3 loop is CATSRARLGSDTQYF. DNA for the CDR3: TGTGCCACCAGCAGAGCCCGACTGGGGTCAGATACGCAGTATTTT.

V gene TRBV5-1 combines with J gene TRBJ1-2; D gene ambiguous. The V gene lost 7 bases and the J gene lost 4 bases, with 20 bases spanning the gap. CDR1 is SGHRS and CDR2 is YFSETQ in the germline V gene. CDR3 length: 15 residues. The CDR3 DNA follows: TGCGCCAGCCGGCCTTCGGCAGCTTTCAGCTATGGCTACACCTTC. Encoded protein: CASRPSAAFSYGYTF.

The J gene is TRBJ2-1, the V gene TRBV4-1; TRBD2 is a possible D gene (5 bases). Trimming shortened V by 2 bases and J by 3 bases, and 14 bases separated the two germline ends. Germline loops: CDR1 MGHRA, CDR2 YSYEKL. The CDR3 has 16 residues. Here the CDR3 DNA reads TGCGCCAGCAGCCAATACGAGACTACATTCTACAATGAGCAGTTCTTC. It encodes CASSQYETTFYNEQFF.

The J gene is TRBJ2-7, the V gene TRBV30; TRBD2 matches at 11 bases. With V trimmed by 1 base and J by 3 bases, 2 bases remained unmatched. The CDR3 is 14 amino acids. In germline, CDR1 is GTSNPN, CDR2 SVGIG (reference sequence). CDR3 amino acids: CAWSGLAGGYEQYF. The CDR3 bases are TGTGCCTGGAGTGGGCTAGCGGGGGGCTACGAGCAGTACTTC.

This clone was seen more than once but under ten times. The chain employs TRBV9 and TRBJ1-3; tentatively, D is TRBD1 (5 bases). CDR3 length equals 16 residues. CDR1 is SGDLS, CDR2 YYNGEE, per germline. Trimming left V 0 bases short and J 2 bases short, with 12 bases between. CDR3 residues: CASSVALEGTGNTIYF. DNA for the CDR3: TGTGCCAGCAGCGTAGCTTTGGAGGGGACTGGAAACACCATATATTTT.

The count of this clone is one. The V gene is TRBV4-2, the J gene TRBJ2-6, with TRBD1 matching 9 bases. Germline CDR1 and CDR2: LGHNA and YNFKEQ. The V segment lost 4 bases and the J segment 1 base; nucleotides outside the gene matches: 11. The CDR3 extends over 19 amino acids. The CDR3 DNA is TGTGCCAGCAGCCCGGACCCGACAGGGGGGTATTCTGGGGCCAACGTCCTGACTTTC. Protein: CASSPDPTGGYSGANVLTF.

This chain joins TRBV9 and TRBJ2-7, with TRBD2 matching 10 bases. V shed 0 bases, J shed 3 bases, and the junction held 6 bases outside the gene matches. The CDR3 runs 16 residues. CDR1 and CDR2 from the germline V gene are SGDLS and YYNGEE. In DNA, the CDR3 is TGTGCCAGCAGCGTAGCGGCTAGCGGGAGAGGCTACGAGCAGTACTTC. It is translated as CASSVAASGRGYEQYF.

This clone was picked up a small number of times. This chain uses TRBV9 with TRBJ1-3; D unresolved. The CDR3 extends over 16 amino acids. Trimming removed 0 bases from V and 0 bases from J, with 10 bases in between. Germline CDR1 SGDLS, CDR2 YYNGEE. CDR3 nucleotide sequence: TGTGCCAGCAGCGTAGGGGAGCGGAGCTCTGGAAACACCATATATTTT. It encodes CASSVGERSSGNTIYF.

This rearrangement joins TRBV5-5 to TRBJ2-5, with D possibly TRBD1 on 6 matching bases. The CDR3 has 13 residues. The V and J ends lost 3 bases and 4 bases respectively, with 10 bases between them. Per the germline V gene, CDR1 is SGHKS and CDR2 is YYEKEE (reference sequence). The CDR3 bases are TGTGCCAGCAGCTCACAGGGTGGAGAGACCCAGTACTTC. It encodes CASSSQGGETQYF.

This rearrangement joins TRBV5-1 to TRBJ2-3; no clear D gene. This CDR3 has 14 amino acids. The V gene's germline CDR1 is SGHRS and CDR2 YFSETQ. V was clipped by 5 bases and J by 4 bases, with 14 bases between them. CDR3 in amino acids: CASSWKPEADTQYF. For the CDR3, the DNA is TGCGCCAGCAGTTGGAAACCCGAGGCAGATACGCAGTATTTT.

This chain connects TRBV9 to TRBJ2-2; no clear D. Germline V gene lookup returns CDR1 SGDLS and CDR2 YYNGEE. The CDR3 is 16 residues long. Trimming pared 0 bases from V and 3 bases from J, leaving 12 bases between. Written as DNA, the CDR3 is TGTGCCAGCAGCGTAGCCAGCGTACCGGACACCGGGGAGCTGTTTTTT. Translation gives CASSVASVPDTGELFF.

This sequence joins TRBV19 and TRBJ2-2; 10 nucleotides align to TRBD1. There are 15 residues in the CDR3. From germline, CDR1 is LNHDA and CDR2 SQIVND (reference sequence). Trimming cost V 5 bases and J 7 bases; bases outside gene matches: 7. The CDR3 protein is CASSDDRGHGGELFF. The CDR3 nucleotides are TGTGCCAGTAGTGATGACAGGGGGCACGGCGGGGAGCTGTTTTTT. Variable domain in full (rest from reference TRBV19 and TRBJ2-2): DGGITQSPKYLFRKEGQNVTLSCEQNLNHDAMYWYRQDPGQGLRLIYYSQIVNDFQKGDIAEGYSVSREKKESFPLTVTSAQKNPTAFYLCASSDDRGHGGELFFGEGSRLTVL.

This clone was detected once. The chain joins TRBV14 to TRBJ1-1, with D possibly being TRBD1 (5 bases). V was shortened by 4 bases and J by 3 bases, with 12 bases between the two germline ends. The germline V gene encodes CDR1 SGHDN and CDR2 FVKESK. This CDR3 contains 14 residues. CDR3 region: CASSRATGHTEAFF. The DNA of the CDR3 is TGTGCCAGCAGCCGAGCGACGGGACACACTGAAGCTTTCTTT.

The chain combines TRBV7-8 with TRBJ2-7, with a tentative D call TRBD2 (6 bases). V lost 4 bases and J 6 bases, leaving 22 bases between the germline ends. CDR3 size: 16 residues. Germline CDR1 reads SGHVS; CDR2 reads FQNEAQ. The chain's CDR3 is CASSYLRVGGIGEQYF. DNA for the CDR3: TGTGCCAGCAGCTACTTGAGGGTGGGAGGAATCGGCGAGCAGTACTTC.

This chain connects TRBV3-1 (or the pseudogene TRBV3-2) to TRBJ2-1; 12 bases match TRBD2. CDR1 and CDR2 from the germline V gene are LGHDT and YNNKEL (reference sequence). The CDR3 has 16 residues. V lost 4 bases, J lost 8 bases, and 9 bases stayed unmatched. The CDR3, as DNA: TGTGCCAGCAGCCTAGAGACTAGCGGGAGCGGGGATGAGCAGTTCTTC. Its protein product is CASSLETSGSGDEQFF.

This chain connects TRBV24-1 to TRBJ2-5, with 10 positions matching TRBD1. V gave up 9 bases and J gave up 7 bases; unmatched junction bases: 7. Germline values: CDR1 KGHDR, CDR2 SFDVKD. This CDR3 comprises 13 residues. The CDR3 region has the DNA TGTGCCACCTCGGACAGGGGGAGCGGGACCCAGTACTTC. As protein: CATSDRGSGTQYF.

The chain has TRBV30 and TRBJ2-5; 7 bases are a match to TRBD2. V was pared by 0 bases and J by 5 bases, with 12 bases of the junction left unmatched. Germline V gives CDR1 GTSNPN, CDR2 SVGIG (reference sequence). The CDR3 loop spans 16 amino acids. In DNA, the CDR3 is TGTGCCTGGAGTGTAGGGGACTACACCAATCGCGAGACCCAGTACTTC. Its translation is CAWSVGDYTNRETQYF.

The CDR3 sequence is CASSYPSGRLTDTQYF. In nucleotides, the CDR3 is TGTGCCAGCAGTTACCCTAGCGGGAGGCTCACAGATACGCAGTATTTT. V is TRBV6-2 or TRBV6-3 and J is TRBJ2-3; 11 nucleotides align to TRBD2. This CDR3 is 16 amino acids long. V lost 2 bases and J lost 2; bases outside the gene matches: 3. Per the germline V gene, CDR1 is MNHEY and CDR2 is SVGEGT.

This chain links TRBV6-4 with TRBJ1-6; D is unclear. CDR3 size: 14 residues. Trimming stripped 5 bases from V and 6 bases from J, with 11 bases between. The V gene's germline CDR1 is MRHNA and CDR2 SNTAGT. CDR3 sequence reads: CASSNIAGNSPLHF. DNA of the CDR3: TGTGCCAGCAGTAACATCGCGGGTAATTCACCCCTCCACTTT.

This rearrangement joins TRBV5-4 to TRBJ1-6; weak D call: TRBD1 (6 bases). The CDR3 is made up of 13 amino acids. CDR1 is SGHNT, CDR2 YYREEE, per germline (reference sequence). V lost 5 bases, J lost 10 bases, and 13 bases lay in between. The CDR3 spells CASRKQGGSPLHF. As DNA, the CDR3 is TGTGCCAGCAGAAAACAGGGAGGCTCACCCCTCCACTTT.